The 29 T cell receptor beta chains presented below share a single source sample, sequenced in a study of graft-versus-host responses after intestinal transplantation. Their recognized antigens are unknown. Clones were read by immunoSEQ multiplex PCR, and TCRdb kept only the in-frame ones, dropping some. The sample has about 90,000 clones; approximately 92% are singletons. Material: unstimulated CD8+ T cells sorted from spleen or lymph node cells, obtained before transplant. Receptors originate from a human donor who was the organ donor for an intestinal transplant.

The CDR3 reads CASSWTGGAYYGYTF. CDR3 DNA sequence: TGTGCCAGCAGTTGGACAGGTGGGGCCTACTATGGCTACACCTTC. V is TRBV27 and J is TRBJ1-2, with TRBD1 identical over 7 bases. Germline CDR1 is MNHEY and CDR2 is SMNVEV (reference sequence). V lost 4 bases and J lost 3; bases outside the gene matches: 8. The CDR3 totals 15 residues.

V and J are TRBV7-9 and TRBJ2-5; a possible D gene is TRBD1 (5 bases). V shed 5 bases and J shed 5 bases, with 18 bases lying between them. This CDR3 contains 15 residues. Germline values: CDR1 SEHNR, CDR2 FQNEAQ (reference sequence). The CDR3 DNA follows: TGTGCCAGCAGCCGTGTAGCCCCAGGGAAGGAGACCCAGTACTTC. This codes for CASSRVAPGKETQYF.

The chain carries TRBV7-9 and TRBJ2-7; no firm D call. V lost 5 bases to trimming and J lost 4 bases, with 9 bases between them. CDR3 length equals 12 residues. Germline CDR1 and CDR2: SEHNR and FQNEAQ (reference sequence). The CDR3 bases are TGTGCCAGCAGCCCCAGTCCTTACGAGCAGTACTTC. Residues: CASSPSPYEQYF. Looking up the rest from reference TRBV7-9 and TRBJ2-7 gives the full variable domain: DTGVSQNPRHKITKRGQNVTFRCDPISEHNRLYWYRQTLGQGPEFLTYFQNEAQLEKSRLLSDRFSAERPKGSFSTLEIQRTEQGDSAMYLCASSPSPYEQYFGPGTRLTVT.

The genes are TRBV6-1 and TRBJ2-7; D uncertain. Germline V gene data show CDR1 as MNHNS and CDR2 as SASEGT. The CDR3 contains 14 residues. Trimming left V 0 bases short and J 1 base short, with 7 bases between. The CDR3 region is CASSEARLSYEQYF. CDR3 DNA sequence: TGTGCCAGCAGTGAAGCCCGACTTTCCTACGAGCAGTACTTC.

The chain combines TRBV27 with TRBJ1-1, with 7 positions matching TRBD1. The germline gives CDR1 MNHEY, CDR2 SMNVEV (reference sequence). The CDR3 has 16 amino acids. V shed 3 bases and J 5 bases; nucleotides not matched to a gene: 12. The CDR3 nucleotides read TGTGCCAGCAGTTTGTGGACAGGATTGGGGGAAACTGAAGCTTTCTTT. As protein: CASSLWTGLGETEAFF.

The J gene is TRBJ1-2, the V gene TRBV7-9; D unclear. This CDR3 contains 14 residues. Germline V gives CDR1 SEHNR, CDR2 FQNEAQ (reference sequence). V was trimmed by 1 base and J by 4 bases, leaving 10 bases between them. This CDR3 is CASSLERSGYGYTF. CDR3 sequence (DNA): TGTGCCAGCAGCTTAGAGCGCAGCGGCTATGGCTACACCTTC.

The chain joins TRBV10-1 to TRBJ2-3; tentatively, D is TRBD2 (6 bases). Trimming removed 6 bases from V and 12 bases from J, with 13 bases in between. This CDR3 is 11 amino acids long. In germline, CDR1 is WNHNN, CDR2 SYGVQD (reference sequence). CDR3 nucleotides: TGCGCCAGCAGGGGACTTCGGTCTCAGTATTTT. Amino acid sequence: CASRGLRSQYF.

The J gene is TRBJ1-2, the V gene TRBV9; weak D call: TRBD1 (5 bases). CDR1 SGDLS and CDR2 YYNGEE come from the germline V gene. This CDR3 contains 16 residues. With 4 bases removed from V and 2 bases from J, the gap between germline ends came to 18 bases. DNA of the CDR3: TGTGCCAGCAGCCCTACGAAGACGGGACTCAACTATGGCTACACCTTC. Encoded protein: CASSPTKTGLNYGYTF.

The chain carries TRBV5-5 and TRBJ2-7, with D hard to call. The CDR3 extends over 15 amino acids. Trimming cost V 2 bases and J 2 bases, with 14 bases left between them. Looked up from germline, CDR1 is SGHKS and CDR2 is YYEKEE (reference sequence). CDR3 DNA sequence: TGTGCCAGCAGCTTCTCGCCCCTTCGGGCCTACGAGCAGTACTTC. This codes for CASSFSPLRAYEQYF.

The table lists this clone with a few counts. The chain couples TRBV7-2 to TRBJ2-1; D ambiguous. This CDR3 contains 13 residues. The germline V gene encodes CDR1 SGHTA and CDR2 FQGNSA. Trimming stripped 2 bases from V and 2 bases from J, with 4 bases between. This CDR3 reads CASSLRTYNEQFF. The CDR3 nucleotides are TGTGCCAGCAGCTTACGTACCTACAATGAGCAGTTCTTC.

This chain connects TRBV5-6 to TRBJ2-1; 8 bases line up with TRBD2. Unmatched junction bases numbered 12, after V lost 3 bases and J lost 7 bases. CDR3 length equals 16 residues. Germline assignment: CDR1 SGHDT and CDR2 YYEEEE. CDR3 nucleotides: TGTGCCAGCAGCTCCGACTTAGCGGGAAGGGGAAATGAGCAGTTCTTC. It translates to CASSSDLAGRGNEQFF.

The gene calls are TRBV7-8 and TRBJ2-3; D is undetermined. The CDR3 length is 14 residues. Germline V lookup: CDR1 SGHVS, CDR2 FQNEAQ. V lost 3 bases, J lost 6 bases, and 13 bases lay in between. In nucleotides, the CDR3 is TGTGCCAGCAGCTTGGAAGAAGTCGGGGATACGCAGTATTTT. It codes for CASSLEEVGDTQYF. Complete variable domain (other parts from reference TRBV7-8 and TRBJ2-3): GAGVSQSPRYKVAKRGQDVALRCDPISGHVSLFWYQQALGQGPEFLTYFQNEAQLDKSGLPSDRFFAERPEGSVSTLKIQRTQQEDSAVYLCASSLEEVGDTQYFGPGTRLTVL.

V usage is TRBV27 and J usage is TRBJ2-1; 8 nucleotides line up with TRBD2. The CDR3 extends over 15 amino acids. Germline CDR1 MNHEY, CDR2 SMNVEV (reference sequence). The ends lost 7 bases at V and 0 bases at J; junction bases unmatched: 5. CDR3 sequence (DNA): TGTGCCAGCACCGGGGGGGAGGACTCCTACAATGAGCAGTTCTTC. As protein: CASTGGEDSYNEQFF.

This chain joins TRBV15 and TRBJ1-2; 7 positions match TRBD1. V lost 5 bases, J lost 6 bases, and 12 bases stayed unmatched. The CDR3 spans 15 residues. Germline V lookup: CDR1 LNHNV, CDR2 YYDKDF (reference sequence). The CDR3 region is CATSLSETGWNGYTF. The CDR3, as DNA: TGTGCCACCAGCCTAAGCGAGACAGGGTGGAATGGCTACACCTTC. The full variable domain, its missing parts supplied by reference TRBV15 and TRBJ1-2, is DAMVIQNPRYQVTQFGKPVTLSCSQTLNHNVMYWYQQKSSQAPKLLFHYYDKDFNNEADTPDNFQSRRPNTSFCFLDIRSPGLGDTAMYLCATSLSETGWNGYTFGSGTRLTVV.

This clone has only one observation. V and J are TRBV19 and TRBJ2-7; 8 nucleotides align to TRBD2. This CDR3 comprises 16 residues. Looked up from germline, CDR1 is LNHDA and CDR2 is SQIVND (reference sequence). J gave up 2 bases and V 5 bases, and 11 bases lay outside the gene matches. CDR3 loop: CASSPLGGEDTYEQYF. In DNA, the CDR3 is TGTGCCAGTAGTCCTCTCGGGGGGGAAGACACCTACGAGCAGTACTTC.

This chain connects TRBV6-5 to TRBJ2-5; possibly TRBD1 for D (5 bases). CDR1 and CDR2 from the germline V gene are MNHEY and SVGAGI. Trimming took 1 base from V and 1 from J, leaving 10 bases between them. The CDR3 is made up of 15 amino acids. CDR3 in amino acids: CASSYWGSPQETQYF. For the CDR3, the DNA is TGTGCCAGCAGTTACTGGGGCAGCCCCCAAGAGACCCAGTACTTC.

This clone showed up just once. V and J are TRBV13 and TRBJ2-5; no firm D call. V shed 0 bases and J shed 1 base, with 9 bases lying between them. The CDR3 runs to 15 residues. Per germline, CDR1 PRHDT and CDR2 FYEKMQ (reference sequence). The CDR3 DNA reads TGTGCCAGCAGCTTAGGCTCCTCCCTCCAAGAGACCCAGTACTTC. Translation gives CASSLGSSLQETQYF. Looking up the rest from reference TRBV13 and TRBJ2-5 gives the full variable domain: AAGVIQSPRHLIKEKRETATLKCYPIPRHDTVYWYQQGPGQDPQFLISFYEKMQSDKGSIPDRFSAQQFSDYHSELNMSSLELGDSALYFCASSLGSSLQETQYFGPGTRLLVL.

The chain is built from TRBV11-1 and TRBJ2-3, with 8 bases aligning to TRBD2. The length of the CDR3 is 17 residues. Germline CDR1 and CDR2: SGHAT and FQDESV (reference sequence). Trimming cost V 3 bases and J 1 base; bases outside gene matches: 9. This chain's CDR3 is CASSFGGAQLRTDTQYF. The CDR3, as DNA: TGTGCCAGCAGCTTCGGGGGGGCCCAGCTTCGCACAGATACGCAGTATTTT.

The V call is TRBV11-2, the J call TRBJ1-1; weak D call: TRBD1 (5 bases). Looked up from germline, CDR1 is SGHAT and CDR2 is FQNNGV. Trimming took 0 bases from V and 3 from J, leaving 8 bases between them. The CDR3 covers 14 residues. In DNA form, the CDR3 reads TGTGCCAGCAGCTTAGATCCAGGGTACACTGAAGCTTTCTTT. Its protein is CASSLDPGYTEAFF.

V usage is TRBV14 and J usage is TRBJ2-7; D not certain. V shed 6 bases and J shed 0 bases, with 18 bases lying between them. Germline-derived CDR1 and CDR2 are SGHDN and FVKESK. This CDR3 is built from 16 residues. The CDR3 loop reads CASSRNSQPSSYEQYF. The CDR3 region has the DNA TGTGCCAGCAGTCGAAATAGCCAACCCTCCTCCTACGAGCAGTACTTC.

V usage is TRBV28 and J usage is TRBJ1-6; 7 bases align to TRBD1. The CDR3 sequence is 13 residues long. J lost 10 bases, V lost 8 bases, and 8 bases had no gene match. Germline V gene lookup returns CDR1 MDHEN and CDR2 SYDVKM. The CDR3 coding sequence is TGTGCCAGCCAACCCACAGGGGTATCACCCCTCCACTTT. Translating gives CASQPTGVSPLHF.

The chain joins TRBV9 to TRBJ2-3, with TRBD2 identical over 8 bases. The CDR3 is 14 residues long. Germline V lookup: CDR1 SGDLS, CDR2 YYNGEE. The V segment lost 0 bases and the J segment 5 bases; nucleotides outside the gene matches: 2. The CDR3 spells CASSVARGGDTQYF. DNA for the CDR3: TGTGCCAGCAGCGTAGCCCGGGGGGGAGATACGCAGTATTTT. The complete variable domain, with remaining parts taken from reference TRBV9 and TRBJ2-3, reads DSGVTQTPKHLITATGQRVTLRCSPRSGDLSVYWYQQSLDQGLQFLIQYYNGEERAKGNILERFSAQQFPDLHSELNLSSLELGDSALYFCASSVARGGDTQYFGPGTRLTVL.

This sequence joins TRBV2 and TRBJ2-7; TRBD1 aligns across 7 bases. Germline V lookup: CDR1 SNHLY, CDR2 FYNNEI. There are 15 residues in the CDR3. V lost 5 bases to trimming and J lost 5 bases; unmatched junction nucleotides: 12. The DNA for the CDR3 is TGTGCCAGCAGTCTGACCCGGGACAGTAAAGACGAGCAGTACTTC. Amino acids: CASSLTRDSKDEQYF.

V gene TRBV19 combines with J gene TRBJ2-7, with TRBD2 identical over 7 bases. This CDR3 contains 15 residues. Germline CDR1 is LNHDA and CDR2 is SQIVND (reference sequence). V was clipped by 3 bases and J by 2 bases; unmatched bases: 7. Here the CDR3 reads CASSMGGGGTYEQYF. As DNA, the CDR3 is TGTGCCAGTAGTATGGGCGGCGGGGGTACCTACGAGCAGTACTTC.

The chain couples TRBV4-2 to TRBJ2-7, with 8 bases lining up with TRBD2. Per germline, CDR1 LGHNA and CDR2 YNFKEQ. This CDR3 spans 14 amino acids. After removal of 3 bases from V and 5 bases from J, the junction contained 6 bases not matched to a gene. CDR3 sequence: CASSHGTRVHEQYF. The CDR3 DNA is TGTGCCAGCAGCCACGGGACTAGGGTCCACGAGCAGTACTTC.

The chain carries TRBV9 and TRBJ1-2, with 7 nucleotides matching TRBD1. Germline CDR1 is SGDLS and CDR2 is YYNGEE. V was clipped by 0 bases and J by 8 bases; unmatched bases: 10. The CDR3 loop spans 15 amino acids. CDR3 coding DNA: TGTGCCAGCAGCGTAGCCCTAGAGGGGGCGGGAGGCTACACCTTC. As protein: CASSVALEGAGGYTF.

The chain uses TRBV28 and TRBJ2-7; D is unclear. The CDR3 loop spans 13 amino acids. V was cut by 3 bases and J by 1 base, with 7 bases left in between. The germline CDR1 and CDR2 sequences are MDHEN and SYDVKM. DNA for the CDR3: TGTGCCAGCAGTTTTACAGAATCCTACGAGCAGTACTTC. This codes for CASSFTESYEQYF.

This chain joins TRBV7-9 and TRBJ2-5, with 14 bases fitting TRBD2. In germline, CDR1 is SEHNR, CDR2 FQNEAQ (reference sequence). The CDR3 has 18 amino acids. V shed 5 bases and J 5 bases; nucleotides not matched to a gene: 13. The CDR3 DNA reads TGTGCCAGCAGCCATCAGAAGACTAGCGGGGGGGCCGGGGAGACCCAGTACTTC. Protein product: CASSHQKTSGGAGETQYF. The variable domain in full, completed from reference TRBV7-9 and TRBJ2-5, reads DTGVSQNPRHKITKRGQNVTFRCDPISEHNRLYWYRQTLGQGPEFLTYFQNEAQLEKSRLLSDRFSAERPKGSFSTLEIQRTEQGDSAMYLCASSHQKTSGGAGETQYFGPGTRLLVL.

V and J are TRBV27 and TRBJ2-5; TRBD1 is a possible D gene (5 bases). V dropped 2 bases and J dropped 2 bases, with 12 bases sitting between them. There are 15 residues in the CDR3. The germline V gene has CDR1 MNHEY and CDR2 SMNVEV (reference sequence). The CDR3 sequence: CASSLQGPAQETQYF. CDR3 bases: TGTGCCAGCAGTTTACAGGGTCCGGCTCAAGAGACCCAGTACTTC.